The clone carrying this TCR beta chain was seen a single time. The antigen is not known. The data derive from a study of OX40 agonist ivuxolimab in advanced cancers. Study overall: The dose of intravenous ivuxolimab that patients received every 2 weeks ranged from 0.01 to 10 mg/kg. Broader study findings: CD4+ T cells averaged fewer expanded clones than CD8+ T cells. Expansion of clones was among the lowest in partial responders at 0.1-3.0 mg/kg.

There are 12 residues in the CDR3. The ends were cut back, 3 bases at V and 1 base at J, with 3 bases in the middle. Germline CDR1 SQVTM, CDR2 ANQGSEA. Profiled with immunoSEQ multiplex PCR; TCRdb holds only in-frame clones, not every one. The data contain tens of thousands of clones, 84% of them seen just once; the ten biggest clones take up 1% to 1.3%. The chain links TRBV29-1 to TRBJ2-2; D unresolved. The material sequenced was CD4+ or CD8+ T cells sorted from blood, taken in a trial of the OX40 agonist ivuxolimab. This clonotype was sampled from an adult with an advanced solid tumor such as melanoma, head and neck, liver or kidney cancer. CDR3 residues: CSVDRNTGELFF. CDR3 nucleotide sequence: TGCAGCGTTGACCGGAACACCGGGGAGCTGTTTTTT.